This T cell receptor (beta chain) stems from a study of early T cells in non-severe SARS-CoV-2 infection. TCRdb reanalysed the 5' RACE reads using MiXCR and keeps one entry per CDR3 protein. The table has fewer than 120,000 distinct CDR3 sequences, over 10% seen once. This CDR3 comprises 16 residues. V lost 8 bases and J lost 11; bases outside the gene matches: 22. In germline, CDR1 is MDHEN, CDR2 SYDVKM. This clonotype was found many times. This chain joins TRBV28 and TRBJ2-3, with TRBD2 matching over 7 bases. The sample was whole blood, taken at baseline. This receptor was identified in an adult who was a healthcare worker with PCR-confirmed SARS-CoV-2 infection or an uninfected control (not recorded which). For the CDR3, the DNA is TGTGCCAGCGGATACCCAACTGGGACTATCCGAGCCAAGCAGTATTTT. This translates into CASGYPTGTIRAKQYF.